This paragraph reports one TCR beta chain. The J segment lost 5 bases and the V segment lost 3 bases, leaving 11 bases of the junction unmatched. This CDR3 has 16 residues. Germline CDR1 and CDR2: MGHDK and SYGVNS. The source of the sample is a study of blood T cells in healthy people across ages. The authors ran a second PCR of 7 to 11 cycles using a sample-barcoded 5' primer and a J-beta primer mix. Via MiXCR, TCRdb re-called the 5' RACE reads, giving one row per CDR3 protein. The sample includes around 870,000 distinct CDR3 sequences, more than 25% seen only once; the top ten take 17%. This chain links TRBV25-1 with TRBJ1-2, with TRBD1 matching 8 bases. The sequencing sample was made of blood. This receptor was identified in a woman older than 75 in good health. The CDR3 bases are TGTGCCAGCAGTGAGAGTGGACAGGGCTCCAGGTATGGCTACACCTTC. It encodes CASSESGQGSRYGYTF.